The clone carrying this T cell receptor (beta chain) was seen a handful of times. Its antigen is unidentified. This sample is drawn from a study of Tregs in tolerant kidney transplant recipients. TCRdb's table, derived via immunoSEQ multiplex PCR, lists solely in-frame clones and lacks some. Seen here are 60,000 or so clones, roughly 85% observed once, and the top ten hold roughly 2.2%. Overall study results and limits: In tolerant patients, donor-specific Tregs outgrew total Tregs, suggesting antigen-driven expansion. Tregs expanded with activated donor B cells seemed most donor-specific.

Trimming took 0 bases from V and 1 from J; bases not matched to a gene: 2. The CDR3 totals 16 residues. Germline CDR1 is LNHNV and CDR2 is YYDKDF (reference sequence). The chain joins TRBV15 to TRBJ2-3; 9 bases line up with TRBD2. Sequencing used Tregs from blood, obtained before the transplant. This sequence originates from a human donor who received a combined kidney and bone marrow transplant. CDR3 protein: CATSRDRLAGTDTQYF. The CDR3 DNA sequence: TGTGCCACCAGCAGAGATCGACTAGCGGGCACAGATACGCAGTATTTT.